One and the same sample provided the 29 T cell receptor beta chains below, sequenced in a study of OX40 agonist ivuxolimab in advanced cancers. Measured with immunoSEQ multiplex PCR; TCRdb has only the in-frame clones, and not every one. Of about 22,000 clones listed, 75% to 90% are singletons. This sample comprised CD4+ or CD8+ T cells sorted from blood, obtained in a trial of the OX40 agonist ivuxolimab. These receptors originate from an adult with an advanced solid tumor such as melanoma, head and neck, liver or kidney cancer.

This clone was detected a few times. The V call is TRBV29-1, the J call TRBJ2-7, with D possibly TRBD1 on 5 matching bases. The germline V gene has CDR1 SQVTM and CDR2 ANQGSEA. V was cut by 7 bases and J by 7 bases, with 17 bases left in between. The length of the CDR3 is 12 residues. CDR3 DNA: TGCAGCGCTGGGTTTTCAGGGCGGGAGCAGTACTTC. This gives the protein CSAGFSGREQYF.

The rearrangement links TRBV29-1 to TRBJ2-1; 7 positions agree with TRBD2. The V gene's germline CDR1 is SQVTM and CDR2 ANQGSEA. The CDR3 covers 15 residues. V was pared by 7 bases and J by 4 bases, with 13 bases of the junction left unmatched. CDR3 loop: CSGRGFGGNYNEQFF. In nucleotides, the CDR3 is TGCAGCGGGCGGGGGTTCGGTGGAAATTACAATGAGCAGTTCTTC.

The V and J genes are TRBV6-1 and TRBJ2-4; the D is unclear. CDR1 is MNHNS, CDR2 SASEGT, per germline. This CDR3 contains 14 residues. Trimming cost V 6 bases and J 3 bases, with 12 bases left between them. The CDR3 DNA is TGTGCCAGCAGGGGGAAAGGCGGCAAAAACATTCAGTACTTC. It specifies CASRGKGGKNIQYF.

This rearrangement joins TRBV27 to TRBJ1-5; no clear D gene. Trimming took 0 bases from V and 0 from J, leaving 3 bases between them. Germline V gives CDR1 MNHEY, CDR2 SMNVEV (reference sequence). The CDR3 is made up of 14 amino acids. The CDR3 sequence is CASSLSYSNQPQHF. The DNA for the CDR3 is TGTGCCAGCAGTTTATCGTATAGCAATCAGCCCCAGCATTTT.

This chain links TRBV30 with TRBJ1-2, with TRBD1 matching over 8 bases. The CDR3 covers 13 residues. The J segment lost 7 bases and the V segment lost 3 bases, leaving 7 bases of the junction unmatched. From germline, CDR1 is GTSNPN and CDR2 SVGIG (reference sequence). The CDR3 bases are TGTGCCTGGAGGAATCAGGGGGCGCTTGGCTACACCTTC. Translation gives CAWRNQGALGYTF.

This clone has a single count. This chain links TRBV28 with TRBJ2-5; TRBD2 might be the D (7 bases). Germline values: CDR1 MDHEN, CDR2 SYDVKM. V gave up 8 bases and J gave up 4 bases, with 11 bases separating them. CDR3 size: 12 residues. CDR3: CASGGAGETQYF. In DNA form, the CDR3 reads TGTGCCAGCGGGGGGGCGGGAGAGACCCAGTACTTC. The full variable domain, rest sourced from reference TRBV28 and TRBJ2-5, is DVKVTQSSRYLVKRTGEKVFLECVQDMDHENMFWYRQDPGLGLRLIYFSYDVKMKEKGDIPEGYSVSREKKERFSLILESASTNQTSMYLCASGGAGETQYFGPGTRLLVL.

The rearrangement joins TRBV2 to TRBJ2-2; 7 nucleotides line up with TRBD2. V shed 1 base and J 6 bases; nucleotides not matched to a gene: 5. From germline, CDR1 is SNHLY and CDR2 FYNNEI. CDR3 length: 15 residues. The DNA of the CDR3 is TGTGCCAGCAGTGAAGGCGGGAGTCCTGCCGGGGAGCTGTTTTTT. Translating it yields CASSEGGSPAGELFF. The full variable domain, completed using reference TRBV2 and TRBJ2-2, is EPEVTQTPSHQVTQMGQEVILRCVPISNHLYFYWYRQILGQKVEFLVSFYNNEISEKSEIFDDQFSVERPDGSNFTLKIRSTKLEDSAMYFCASSEGGSPAGELFFGEGSRLTVL.

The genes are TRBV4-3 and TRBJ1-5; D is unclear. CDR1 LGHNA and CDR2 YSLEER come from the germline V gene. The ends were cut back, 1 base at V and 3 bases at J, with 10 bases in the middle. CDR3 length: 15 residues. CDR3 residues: CASSQGAGNNQPQHF. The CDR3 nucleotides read TGCGCCAGCAGCCAAGGGGCAGGAAACAATCAGCCCCAGCATTTT.

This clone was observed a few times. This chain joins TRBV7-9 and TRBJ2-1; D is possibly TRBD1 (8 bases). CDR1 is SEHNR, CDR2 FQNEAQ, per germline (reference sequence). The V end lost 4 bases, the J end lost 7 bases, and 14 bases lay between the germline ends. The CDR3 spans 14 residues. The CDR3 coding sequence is TGTGCCAGCAGCTCATCACAGGGGGGGAATGAGCAGTTCTTC. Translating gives CASSSSQGGNEQFF.

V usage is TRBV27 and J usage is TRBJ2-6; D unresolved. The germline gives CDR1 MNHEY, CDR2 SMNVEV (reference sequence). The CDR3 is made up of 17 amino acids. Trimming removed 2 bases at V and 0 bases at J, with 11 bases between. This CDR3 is CASSLRARDSGANVLTF. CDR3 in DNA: TGTGCCAGCAGTTTAAGGGCAAGGGACTCTGGGGCCAACGTCCTGACTTTC.

This CDR3 is CTSSQTRTSGTQGYEQYF. As DNA, the CDR3 is TGCACCAGCAGCCAGACCAGGACTAGCGGGACCCAGGGCTACGAGCAGTACTTC. The chain uses TRBV1 and TRBJ2-7; no check of the table's D call, TRBD2, against the DNA was made. TRBV1 corresponds to a pseudogene. CDR3 length: 18 residues.

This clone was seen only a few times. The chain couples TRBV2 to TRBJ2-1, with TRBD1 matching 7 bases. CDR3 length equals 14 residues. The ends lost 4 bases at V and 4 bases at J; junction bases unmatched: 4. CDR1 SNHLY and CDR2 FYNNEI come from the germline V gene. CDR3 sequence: CASSVATGYNEQFF. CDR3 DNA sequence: TGTGCCAGCAGTGTAGCGACAGGGTACAATGAGCAGTTCTTC.

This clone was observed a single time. The CDR3 is CASSLALGLAEHNEQFF. In DNA form, the CDR3 reads TGTGCCAGCAGCTTAGCCCTTGGACTAGCGGAACACAATGAGCAGTTCTTC. The V gene is TRBV7-9, the J gene TRBJ2-1, with 10 bases fitting TRBD2. The trim removed 0 bases at V and 5 bases at J, leaving 7 bases unmatched. The CDR3 consists of 17 residues. Germline assignment: CDR1 SEHNR and CDR2 FQNEAQ (reference sequence).

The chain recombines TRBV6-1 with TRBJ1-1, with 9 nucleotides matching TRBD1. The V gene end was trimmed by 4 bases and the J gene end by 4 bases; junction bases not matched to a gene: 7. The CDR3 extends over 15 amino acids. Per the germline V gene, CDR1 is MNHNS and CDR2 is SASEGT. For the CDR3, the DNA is TGTGCCAGCAGTGCCCTAACAGGGGGCGGCACTGAAGCTTTCTTT. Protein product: CASSALTGGGTEAFF.

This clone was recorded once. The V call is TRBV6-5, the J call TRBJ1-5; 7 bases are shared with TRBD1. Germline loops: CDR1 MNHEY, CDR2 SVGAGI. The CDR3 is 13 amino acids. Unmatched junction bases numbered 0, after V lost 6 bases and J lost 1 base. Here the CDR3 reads CASRGQSNQPQHF. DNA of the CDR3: TGTGCCAGCAGGGGACAGAGCAATCAGCCCCAGCATTTT.

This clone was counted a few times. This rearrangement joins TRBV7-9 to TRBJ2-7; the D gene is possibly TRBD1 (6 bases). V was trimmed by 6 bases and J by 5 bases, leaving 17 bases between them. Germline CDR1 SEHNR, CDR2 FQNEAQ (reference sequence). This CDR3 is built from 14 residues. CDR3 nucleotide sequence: TGTGCCAGCAGTCTTGACAGGACTCTCGACGAGCAGTACTTC. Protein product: CASSLDRTLDEQYF.

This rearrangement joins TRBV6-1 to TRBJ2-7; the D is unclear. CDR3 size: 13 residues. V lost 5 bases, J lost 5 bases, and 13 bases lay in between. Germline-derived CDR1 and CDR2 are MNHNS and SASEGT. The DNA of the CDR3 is TGTGCCAGCAGTCTCCGGAGACAAGACGAGCAGTACTTC. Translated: CASSLRRQDEQYF.

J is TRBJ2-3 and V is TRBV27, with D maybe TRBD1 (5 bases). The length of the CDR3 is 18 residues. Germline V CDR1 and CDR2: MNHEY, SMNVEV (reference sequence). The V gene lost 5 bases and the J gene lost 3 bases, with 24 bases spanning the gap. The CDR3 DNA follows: TGTGCCAGCAGTCCACTCACGCCGGACACCTTAGGAACAGATACGCAGTATTTT. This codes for CASSPLTPDTLGTDTQYF.

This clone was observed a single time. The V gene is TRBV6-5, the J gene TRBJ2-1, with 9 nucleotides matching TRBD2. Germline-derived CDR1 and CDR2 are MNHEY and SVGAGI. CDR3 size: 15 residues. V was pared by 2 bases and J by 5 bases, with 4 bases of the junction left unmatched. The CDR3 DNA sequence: TGTGCCAGCAGTTACGGGCTAGCGGGAAACAATGAGCAGTTCTTC. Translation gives CASSYGLAGNNEQFF.

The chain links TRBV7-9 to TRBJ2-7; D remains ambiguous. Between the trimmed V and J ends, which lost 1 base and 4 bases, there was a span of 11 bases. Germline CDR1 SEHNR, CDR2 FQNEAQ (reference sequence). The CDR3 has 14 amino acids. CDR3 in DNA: TGTGCCAGCAGCTTAGGTAGCAGCCTATACGAGCAGTACTTC. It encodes CASSLGSSLYEQYF. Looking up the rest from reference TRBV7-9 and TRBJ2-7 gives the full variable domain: DTGVSQNPRHKITKRGQNVTFRCDPISEHNRLYWYRQTLGQGPEFLTYFQNEAQLEKSRLLSDRFSAERPKGSFSTLEIQRTEQGDSAMYLCASSLGSSLYEQYFGPGTRLTVT.

This chain's CDR3 is CASSLVGITYEQYF. CDR3 sequence (DNA): TGTGCCAGCAGTTTAGTGGGGATTACCTACGAGCAGTACTTC. The V call is TRBV28, the J call TRBJ2-7; D is undetermined. CDR3 length: 14 residues. Trimming pared 2 bases from V and 2 bases from J, leaving 10 bases between. Germline V gene data show CDR1 as MDHEN and CDR2 as SYDVKM.

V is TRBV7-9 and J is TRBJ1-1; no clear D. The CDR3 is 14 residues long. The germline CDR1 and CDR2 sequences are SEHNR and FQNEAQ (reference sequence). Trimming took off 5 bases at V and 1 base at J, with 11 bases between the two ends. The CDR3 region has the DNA TGTGCCAGCAGCCACCCCCCAGGGAACACTGAAGCTTTCTTT. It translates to CASSHPPGNTEAFF. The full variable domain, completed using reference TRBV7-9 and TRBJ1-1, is DTGVSQNPRHKITKRGQNVTFRCDPISEHNRLYWYRQTLGQGPEFLTYFQNEAQLEKSRLLSDRFSAERPKGSFSTLEIQRTEQGDSAMYLCASSHPPGNTEAFFGQGTRLTVV.

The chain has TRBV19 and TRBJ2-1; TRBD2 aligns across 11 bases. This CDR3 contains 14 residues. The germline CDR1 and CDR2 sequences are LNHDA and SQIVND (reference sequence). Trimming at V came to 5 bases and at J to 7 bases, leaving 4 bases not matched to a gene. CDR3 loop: CASSWVAGGNEQFF. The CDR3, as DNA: TGTGCCAGTAGTTGGGTAGCGGGGGGGAATGAGCAGTTCTTC.

CDR3 region: CATSPRTGASQETQYF. CDR3 DNA sequence: TGTGCCACCAGCCCCCGGACAGGGGCCTCCCAAGAGACCCAGTACTTC. J is TRBJ2-5 and V is TRBV15; 9 bases align to TRBD1. The length of the CDR3 is 16 residues. After removal of 5 bases from V and 1 base from J, the junction contained 8 bases not matched to a gene. The V gene's germline CDR1 is LNHNV and CDR2 YYDKDF (reference sequence).

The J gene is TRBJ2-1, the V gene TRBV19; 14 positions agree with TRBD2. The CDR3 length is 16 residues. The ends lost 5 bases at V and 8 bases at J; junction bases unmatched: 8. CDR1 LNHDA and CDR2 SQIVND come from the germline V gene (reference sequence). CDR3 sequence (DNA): TGTGCCAGTAGTCAGGGGGGACTAGCGGGAGTCCATGAGCAGTTCTTC. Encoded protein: CASSQGGLAGVHEQFF.

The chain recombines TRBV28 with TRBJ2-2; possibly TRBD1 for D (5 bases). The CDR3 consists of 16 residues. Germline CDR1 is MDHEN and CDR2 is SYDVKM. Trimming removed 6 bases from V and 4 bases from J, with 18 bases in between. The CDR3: CASSPRLGRGTGELFF. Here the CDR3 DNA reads TGTGCCAGCAGCCCCAGACTGGGTAGGGGCACCGGGGAGCTGTTTTTT.

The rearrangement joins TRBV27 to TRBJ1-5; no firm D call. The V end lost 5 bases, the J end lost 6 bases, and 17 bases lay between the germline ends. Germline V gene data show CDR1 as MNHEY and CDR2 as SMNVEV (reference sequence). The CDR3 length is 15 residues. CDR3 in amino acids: CASSVLLGSGQPQHF. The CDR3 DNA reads TGTGCCAGCAGTGTCCTGTTGGGAAGTGGTCAGCCCCAGCATTTT.

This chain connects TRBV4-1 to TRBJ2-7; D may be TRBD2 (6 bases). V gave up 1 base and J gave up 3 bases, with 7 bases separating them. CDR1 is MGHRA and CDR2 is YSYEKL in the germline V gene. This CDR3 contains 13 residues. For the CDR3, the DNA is TGCGCCAGCAGCCAAGCCGGGAGCTACGAGCAGTACTTC. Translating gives CASSQAGSYEQYF.

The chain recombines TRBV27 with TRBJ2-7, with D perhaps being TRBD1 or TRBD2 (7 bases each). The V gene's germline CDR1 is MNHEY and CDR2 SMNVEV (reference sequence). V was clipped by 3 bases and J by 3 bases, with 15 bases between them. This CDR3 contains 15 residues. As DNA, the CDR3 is TGTGCCAGCAGTTTGACGGGGGGACAGATCTACGAGCAGTACTTC. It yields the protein CASSLTGGQIYEQYF.